This T cell receptor beta chain came from a study of blood T cell repertoires in COVID-19. This clone was observed a handful of times. The CDR3 covers 17 residues. Germline CDR1 reads SNHLY; CDR2 reads FYNNEI. V lost 6 bases and J 5 bases, leaving 22 bases between the germline ends. Authors' analysis steps: Cell counts per sample came from amplifying reference gene primers. Sequencing was performed with immunoSEQ multiplex PCR; in TCRdb, only in-frame clones are kept and a portion is missing. V and J calls and clone size are as listed in that table; D and trimming were resolved from the DNA. The sample consists of about 230,000 clones, approximately 80% of them appearing once.

The chain has TRBV2 and TRBJ1-4; weak D call: TRBD1 (6 bases). The sequence came from a woman between 50 and 59 years old with acute or convalescent COVID-19. The sample consisted of peripheral blood. Written as DNA, the CDR3 is TGTGCCAGCAGGGTGACAGGAGGCCGCCTAAAGAATGAAAAACTGTTTTTT. Translated, it gives CASRVTGGRLKNEKLFF.